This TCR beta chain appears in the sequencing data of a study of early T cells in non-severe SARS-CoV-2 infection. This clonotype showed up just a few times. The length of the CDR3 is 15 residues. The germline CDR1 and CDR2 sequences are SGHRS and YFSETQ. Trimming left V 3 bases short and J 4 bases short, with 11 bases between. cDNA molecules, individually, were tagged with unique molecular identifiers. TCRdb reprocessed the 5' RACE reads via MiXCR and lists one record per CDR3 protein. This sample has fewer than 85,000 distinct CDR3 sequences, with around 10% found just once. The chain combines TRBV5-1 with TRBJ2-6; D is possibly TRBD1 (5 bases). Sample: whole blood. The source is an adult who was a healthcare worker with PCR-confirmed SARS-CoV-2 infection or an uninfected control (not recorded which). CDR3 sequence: CASSSRQTGANVLTF. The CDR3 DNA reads TGCGCCAGCAGCTCTCGACAGACCGGGGCCAACGTCCTGACTTTC. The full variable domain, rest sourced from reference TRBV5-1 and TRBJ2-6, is KAGVTQTPRYLIKTRGQQVTLSCSPISGHRSVSWYQQTPGQGLQFLFEYFSETQRNKGNFPGRFSGRQFSNSRSEMNVSTLELGDSALYLCASSSRQTGANVLTFGAGSRLTVL.